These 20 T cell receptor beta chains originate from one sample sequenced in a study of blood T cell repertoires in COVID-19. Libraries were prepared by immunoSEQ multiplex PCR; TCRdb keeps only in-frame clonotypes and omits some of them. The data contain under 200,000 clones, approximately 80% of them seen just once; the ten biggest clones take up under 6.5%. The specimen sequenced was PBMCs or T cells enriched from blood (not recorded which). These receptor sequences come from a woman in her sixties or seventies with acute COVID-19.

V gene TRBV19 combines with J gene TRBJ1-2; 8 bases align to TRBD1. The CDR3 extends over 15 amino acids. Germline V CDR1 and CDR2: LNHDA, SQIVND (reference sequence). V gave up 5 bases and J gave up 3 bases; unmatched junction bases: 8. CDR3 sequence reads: CASSRRTGIDYGYTF. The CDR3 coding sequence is TGTGCCAGTAGTCGAAGGACAGGGATAGACTATGGCTACACCTTC.

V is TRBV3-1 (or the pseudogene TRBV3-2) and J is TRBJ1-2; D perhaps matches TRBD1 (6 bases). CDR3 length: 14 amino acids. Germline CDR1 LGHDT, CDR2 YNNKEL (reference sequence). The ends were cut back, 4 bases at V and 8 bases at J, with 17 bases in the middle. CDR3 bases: TGTGCCAGCAGCCCTCAGACAGGAGGAGAAGGCTACACCTTC. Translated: CASSPQTGGEGYTF.

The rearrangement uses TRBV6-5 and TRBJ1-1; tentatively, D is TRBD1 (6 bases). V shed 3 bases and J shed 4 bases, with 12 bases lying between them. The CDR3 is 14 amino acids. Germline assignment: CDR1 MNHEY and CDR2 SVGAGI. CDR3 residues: CASSYNPGATEAFF. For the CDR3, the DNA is TGTGCCAGCAGTTATAATCCAGGGGCCACTGAAGCTTTCTTT.

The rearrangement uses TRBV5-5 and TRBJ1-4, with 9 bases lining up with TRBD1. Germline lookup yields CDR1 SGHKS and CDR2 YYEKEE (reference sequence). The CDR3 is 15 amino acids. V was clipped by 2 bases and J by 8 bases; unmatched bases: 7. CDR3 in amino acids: CASSLNRDRDEKLFF. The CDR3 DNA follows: TGTGCCAGCAGCTTAAACCGGGACAGGGACGAAAAACTGTTTTTT.

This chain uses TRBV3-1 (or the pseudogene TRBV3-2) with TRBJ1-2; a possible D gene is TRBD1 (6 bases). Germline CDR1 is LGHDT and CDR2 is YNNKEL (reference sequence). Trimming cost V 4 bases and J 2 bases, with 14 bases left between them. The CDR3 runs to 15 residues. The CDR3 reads CASSPGTTSNYGYTF. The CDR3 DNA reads TGTGCCAGCAGCCCCGGGACAACCTCGAACTATGGCTACACCTTC.

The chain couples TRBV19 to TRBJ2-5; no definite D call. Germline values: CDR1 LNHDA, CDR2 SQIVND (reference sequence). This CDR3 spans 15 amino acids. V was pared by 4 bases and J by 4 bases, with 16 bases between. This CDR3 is CASSTRPQWAETQYF. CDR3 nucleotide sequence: TGTGCCAGTAGTACCCGACCGCAATGGGCAGAGACCCAGTACTTC.

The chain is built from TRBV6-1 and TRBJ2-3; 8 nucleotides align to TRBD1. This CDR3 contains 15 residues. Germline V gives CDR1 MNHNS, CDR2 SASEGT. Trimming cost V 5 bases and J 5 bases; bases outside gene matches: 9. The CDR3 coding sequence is TGTGCCAGCAGTACACCCAGGGGGCGCGGAGATACGCAGTATTTT. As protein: CASSTPRGRGDTQYF.

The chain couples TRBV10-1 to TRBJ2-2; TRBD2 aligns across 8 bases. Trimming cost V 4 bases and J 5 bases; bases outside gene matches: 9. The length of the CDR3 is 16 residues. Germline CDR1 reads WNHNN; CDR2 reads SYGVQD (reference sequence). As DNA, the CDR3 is TGCGCCAGCAGTGCTGGGGCGGGAGGTTGGACCGGGGAGCTGTTTTTT. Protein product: CASSAGAGGWTGELFF.

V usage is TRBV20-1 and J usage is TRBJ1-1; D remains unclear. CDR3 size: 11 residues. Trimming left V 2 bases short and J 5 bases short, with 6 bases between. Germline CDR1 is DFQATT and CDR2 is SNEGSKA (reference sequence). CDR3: CSARSGTEAFF. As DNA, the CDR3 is TGCAGTGCTAGAAGCGGGACTGAAGCTTTCTTT.

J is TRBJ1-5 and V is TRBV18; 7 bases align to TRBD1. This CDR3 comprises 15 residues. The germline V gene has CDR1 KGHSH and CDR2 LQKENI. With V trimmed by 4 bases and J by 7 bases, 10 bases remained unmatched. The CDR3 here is CASSHGDSSSQPQHF. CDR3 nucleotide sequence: TGTGCCAGCTCACACGGGGACAGCTCTTCGCAGCCCCAGCATTTT.

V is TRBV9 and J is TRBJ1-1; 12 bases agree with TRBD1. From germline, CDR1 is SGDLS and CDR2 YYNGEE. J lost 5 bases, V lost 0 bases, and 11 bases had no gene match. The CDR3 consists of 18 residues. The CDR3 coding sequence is TGTGCCAGCAGCGTAGATTACCGGGACAGGGGGCAGGGGACTGAAGCTTTCTTT. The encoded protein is CASSVDYRDRGQGTEAFF.

The CDR3 DNA sequence: TGTGCCAGCAGTTTCCGAAGGGACACTAGGAATTCACCCCTCCACTTT. It translates to CASSFRRDTRNSPLHF. V usage is TRBV27 and J usage is TRBJ1-6; D is possibly TRBD1 (6 bases). The CDR3 totals 16 residues. The germline V and J ends were trimmed by 3 bases and 7 bases, with 16 bases remaining between them. Germline CDR1 MNHEY, CDR2 SMNVEV (reference sequence).

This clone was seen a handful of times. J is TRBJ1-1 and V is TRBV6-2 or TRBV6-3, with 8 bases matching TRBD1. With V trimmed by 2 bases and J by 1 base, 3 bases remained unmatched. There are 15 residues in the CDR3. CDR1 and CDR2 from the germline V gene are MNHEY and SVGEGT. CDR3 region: CASSYGGTGNTEAFF. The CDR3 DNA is TGTGCCAGCAGTTACGGGGGGACAGGGAACACTGAAGCTTTCTTT.

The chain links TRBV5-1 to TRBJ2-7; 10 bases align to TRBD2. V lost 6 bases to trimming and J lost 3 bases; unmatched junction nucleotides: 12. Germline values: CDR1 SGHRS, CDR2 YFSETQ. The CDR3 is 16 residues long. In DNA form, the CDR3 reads TGCGCCAGCACCTCCCTAGCGGGAGTCCCCGGCTACGAGCAGTACTTC. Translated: CASTSLAGVPGYEQYF.

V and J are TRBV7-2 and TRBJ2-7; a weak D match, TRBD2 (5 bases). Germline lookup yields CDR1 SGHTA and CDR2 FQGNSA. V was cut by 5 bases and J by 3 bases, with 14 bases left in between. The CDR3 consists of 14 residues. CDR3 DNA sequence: TGTGCCAGCAGCGGACCGGGGTTGAGCTACGAGCAGTACTTC. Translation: CASSGPGLSYEQYF.

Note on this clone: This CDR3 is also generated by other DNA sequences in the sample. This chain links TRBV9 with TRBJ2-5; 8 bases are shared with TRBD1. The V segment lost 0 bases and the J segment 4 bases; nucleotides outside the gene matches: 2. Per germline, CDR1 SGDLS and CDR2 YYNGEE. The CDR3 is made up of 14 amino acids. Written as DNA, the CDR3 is TGTGCCAGCAGCGTAGCAGGGGGCACAGAGACCCAGTACTTC. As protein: CASSVAGGTETQYF.

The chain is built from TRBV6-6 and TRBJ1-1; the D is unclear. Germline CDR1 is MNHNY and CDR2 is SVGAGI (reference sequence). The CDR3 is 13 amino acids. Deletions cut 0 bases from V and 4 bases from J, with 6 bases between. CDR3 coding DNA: TGTGCCAGCAGTTACTCAGGGAGCACTGAAGCTTTCTTT. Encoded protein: CASSYSGSTEAFF.

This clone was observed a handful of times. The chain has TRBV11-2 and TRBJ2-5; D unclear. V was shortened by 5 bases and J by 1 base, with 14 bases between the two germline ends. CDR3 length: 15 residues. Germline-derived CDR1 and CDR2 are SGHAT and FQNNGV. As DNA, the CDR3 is TGTGCCAGCAGCCCCCGAGCCGGCGGCCAAGAGACCCAGTACTTC. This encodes CASSPRAGGQETQYF.

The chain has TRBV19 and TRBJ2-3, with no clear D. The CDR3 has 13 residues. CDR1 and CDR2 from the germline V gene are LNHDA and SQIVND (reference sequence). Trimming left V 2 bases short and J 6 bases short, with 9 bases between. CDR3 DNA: TGTGCCAGTAGTATAATGTGGCAGGATACGCAGTATTTT. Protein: CASSIMWQDTQYF.

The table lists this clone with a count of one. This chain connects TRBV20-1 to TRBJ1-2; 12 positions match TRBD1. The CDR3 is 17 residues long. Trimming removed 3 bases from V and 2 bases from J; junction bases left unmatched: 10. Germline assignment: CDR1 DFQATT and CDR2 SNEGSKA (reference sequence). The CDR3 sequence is CSASSKPGTGGNYGYTF. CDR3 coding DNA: TGCAGTGCTAGTTCCAAACCCGGGACAGGGGGCAACTATGGCTACACCTTC.